This TCR beta chain was sequenced for a study of T cells in Graves' hyperthyroidism and ophthalmopathy. The investigators amplified TCR beta CDR3 regions from RNA transcripts. During a first-round RT-PCR of the TCR CDR3, the HTBI primer set was used. MiXCR was run by TCRdb on the multiplex PCR reads, yielding one entry per CDR3 protein. In the table there are about 480,000 distinct CDR3 sequences, approximately 14% of which are singletons. The CDR3 covers 15 residues. Trimming pared 0 bases from V and 1 base from J, leaving 7 bases between. CDR1 is LGHDT, CDR2 YNNKEL, per germline (reference sequence). This clonotype was detected many times.

The chain has TRBV3-1 and TRBJ2-1, with unresolved D. The clonotype was recovered from a woman under 30 with Graves' hyperthyroidism. The sample taken for sequencing was blood. The CDR3 region is CASSQDSISYNEQFF. The CDR3 nucleotides read TGTGCCAGCAGCCAAGACTCGATATCCTACAATGAGCAGTTCTTC.